These 9 T cell receptor beta chains were sequenced from one sample in a study of blood T cell repertoires in COVID-19. Method: immunoSEQ multiplex PCR; TCRdb's copy keeps in-frame clones and lacks some. Among 310,000 or so clones listed, 65% to 90% were seen once. Sequenced sample: PBMCs or T cells enriched from blood (not recorded which). The receptors here all came from a woman younger than 35 who had recovered from COVID-19.

The rearrangement links TRBV7-9 to TRBJ2-1; 14 bases map to TRBD2. The CDR3 is 19 amino acids. Per the germline V gene, CDR1 is SEHNR and CDR2 is FQNEAQ (reference sequence). Trimming removed 5 bases from V and 9 bases from J; junction bases left unmatched: 18. CDR3 region: CASSRLIGGLAGEWGEQFF. The CDR3, as DNA: TGTGCCAGCAGCCGACTTATAGGGGGACTAGCGGGAGAGTGGGGTGAGCAGTTCTTC.

This chain joins TRBV9 and TRBJ2-3, with D hard to call. Per the germline V gene, CDR1 is SGDLS and CDR2 is YYNGEE. V gave up 3 bases and J gave up 0 bases, with 11 bases separating them. The CDR3 is 15 amino acids. CDR3 nucleotides: TGTGCCAGCAGCGCGTATATGTCTAGCACAGATACGCAGTATTTT. Translated, it gives CASSAYMSSTDTQYF.

The chain recombines TRBV7-9 with TRBJ2-7; D is unresolved. Germline-derived CDR1 and CDR2 are SEHNR and FQNEAQ (reference sequence). This CDR3 is 11 amino acids long. The ends were cut back, 5 bases at V and 1 base at J, with 3 bases in the middle. The CDR3 nucleotides are TGTGCCAGCAGCGTATCCTACGAGCAGTACTTC. Translated: CASSVSYEQYF.

The V gene is TRBV27, the J gene TRBJ1-1; D unclear. The germline CDR1 and CDR2 sequences are MNHEY and SMNVEV (reference sequence). Between the trimmed V and J ends, which lost 6 bases and 5 bases, there was a span of 10 bases. The CDR3 covers 12 residues. CDR3 protein: CASSSTVTEAFF. Here the CDR3 DNA reads TGTGCCAGCAGCTCCACGGTTACTGAAGCTTTCTTT.

In its sample, this clone was seen a few times. The V and J genes are TRBV28 and TRBJ1-6; 8 positions match TRBD1. Germline assignment: CDR1 MDHEN and CDR2 SYDVKM. The CDR3 has 15 amino acids. V dropped 5 bases and J dropped 5; count of bases not matched to a gene: 5. This CDR3 is CASSPTGANNSPLHF. CDR3 in DNA: TGTGCCAGCAGTCCGACAGGGGCTAATAATTCACCCCTCCACTTT.

V gene TRBV7-9 combines with J gene TRBJ1-6; D possibly corresponds to TRBD1 (6 bases). Germline V gene data show CDR1 as SEHNR and CDR2 as FQNEAQ (reference sequence). V was cut by 2 bases and J by 7 bases, with 9 bases left in between. CDR3 length: 14 residues. CDR3 residues: CASSLLQGNSPLHF. CDR3 DNA: TGTGCCAGCAGCTTATTGCAGGGGAATTCACCCCTCCACTTT.

The CDR3 protein is CASRHLDRGYEQYF. The CDR3, as DNA: TGTGCAAGTCGCCACCTCGACAGGGGCTACGAGCAGTACTTC. V usage is TRBV12-2 and J usage is TRBJ2-7; whether TRBD1, the table's D call, matches the DNA was not checked. TRBV12-2 is termed a pseudogene. The CDR3 totals 14 residues.

V is TRBV19 and J is TRBJ2-3, with a tentative D call TRBD2 (6 bases). Between the trimmed V and J ends, which lost 5 bases and 0 bases, there was a span of 24 bases. This CDR3 comprises 19 residues. Germline lookup yields CDR1 LNHDA and CDR2 SQIVND (reference sequence). CDR3 DNA: TGTGCCAGTAGTCCTTACCAATTTGGTCGCGGGACTAGCACAGATACGCAGTATTTT. Encoded protein: CASSPYQFGRGTSTDTQYF.

The chain carries TRBV9 and TRBJ2-5; 10 nucleotides align to TRBD1. The J segment lost 3 bases and the V segment lost 2 bases, leaving 7 bases of the junction unmatched. The CDR3 consists of 16 residues. CDR1 is SGDLS and CDR2 is YYNGEE in the germline V gene. CDR3 amino acids: CASSVGGQGFEETQYF. As DNA, the CDR3 is TGTGCCAGCAGCGTTGGGGGACAGGGGTTCGAAGAGACCCAGTACTTC.